The TCR beta chain described here comes from a study of blood T cells in healthy people across ages. This clonotype was observed a handful of times. In germline, CDR1 is MNHEY, CDR2 SVGEGT. The CDR3 loop spans 14 amino acids. V was clipped by 4 bases and J by 0 bases, with 10 bases between them. Then a second PCR, running roughly 7 to 11 cycles, was carried out with a sample-barcoded 5' primer and a J-beta primer mix. TCRdb re-called the 5' RACE reads with MiXCR, one entry per CDR3 protein. Found here are about 770,000 distinct CDR3 sequences, around 45% of them singletons; the top ten hold around 18%.

The sequenced material came from blood. The receptor's source is a man between 60 and 75 years old in good health. This sequence joins TRBV6-2 or TRBV6-3 and TRBJ2-7; unclear D gene. CDR3 bases: TGTGCCAGCAGTTCCCCGGGCCCCTCCTACGAGCAGTACTTC. Encoded protein: CASSSPGPSYEQYF.